This T cell receptor (beta chain) was identified during a study of CD8+ T cells in alopecia areata. Study-wide results and caveats: Higher clonality was seen in lesional scalp than in normal scalp, especially in alopecia totalis/universalis.

TCR sequencing used cDNA made by reverse transcription of extracted RNA. Repertoires were generated with immunoSEQ multiplex PCR, while TCRdb's copy carries only in-frame clones and drops some. The table has roughly 150,000 clones, 55% seen once. CDR3 length: 14 amino acids. V lost 4 bases and J lost 7; bases outside the gene matches: 5. Germline lookup yields CDR1 ENHRY and CDR2 SYGVKD. In regard to this clone: Its matching antigen is unknown.

This sequence originates from a human donor in good health. The sample was CD4+ T cells sorted from blood. This chain links TRBV10-3 with TRBJ2-1; 9 bases fit TRBD1. CDR3 amino acids: CAISGTGAGNEQFF. CDR3 nucleotide sequence: TGTGCCATCAGTGGGACAGGGGCAGGGAATGAGCAGTTCTTC.